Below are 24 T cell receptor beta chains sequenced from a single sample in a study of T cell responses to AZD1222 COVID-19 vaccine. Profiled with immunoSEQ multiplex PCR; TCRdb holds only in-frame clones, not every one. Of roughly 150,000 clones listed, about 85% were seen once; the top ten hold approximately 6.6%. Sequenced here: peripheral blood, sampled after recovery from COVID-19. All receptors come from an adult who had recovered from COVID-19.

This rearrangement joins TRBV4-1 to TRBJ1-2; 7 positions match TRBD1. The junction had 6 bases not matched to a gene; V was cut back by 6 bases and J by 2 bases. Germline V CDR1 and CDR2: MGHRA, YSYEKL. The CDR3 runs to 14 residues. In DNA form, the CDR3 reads TGCGCCAGCAGTTTCGAGACAGGGAACTATGGCTACACCTTC. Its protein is CASSFETGNYGYTF.

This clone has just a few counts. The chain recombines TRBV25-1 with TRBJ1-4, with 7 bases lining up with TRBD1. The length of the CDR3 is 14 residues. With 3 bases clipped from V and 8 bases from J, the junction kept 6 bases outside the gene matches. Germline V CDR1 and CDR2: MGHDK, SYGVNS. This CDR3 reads CASSDKGGGEKLFF. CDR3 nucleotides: TGTGCCAGCAGTGATAAAGGGGGCGGCGAAAAACTGTTTTTT.

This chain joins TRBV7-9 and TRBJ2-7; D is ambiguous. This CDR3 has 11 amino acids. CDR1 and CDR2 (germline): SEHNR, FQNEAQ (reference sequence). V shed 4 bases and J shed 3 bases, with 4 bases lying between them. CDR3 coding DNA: TGTGCCAGCAGCTCAGACTACGAGCAGTACTTC. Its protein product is CASSSDYEQYF.

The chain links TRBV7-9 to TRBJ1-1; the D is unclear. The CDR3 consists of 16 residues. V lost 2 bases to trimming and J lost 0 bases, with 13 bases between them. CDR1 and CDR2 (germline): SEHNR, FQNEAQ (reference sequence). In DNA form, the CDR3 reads TGTGCCAGCAGCTTATCCCTCTCTGGTATGAACACTGAAGCTTTCTTT. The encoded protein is CASSLSLSGMNTEAFF.

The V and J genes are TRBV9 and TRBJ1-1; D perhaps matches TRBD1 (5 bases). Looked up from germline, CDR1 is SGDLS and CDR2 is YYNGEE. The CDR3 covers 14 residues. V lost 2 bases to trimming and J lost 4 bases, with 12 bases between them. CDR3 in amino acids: CASSVSPRGTEAFF. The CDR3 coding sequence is TGTGCCAGCAGCGTTTCCCCGAGGGGCACTGAAGCTTTCTTT.

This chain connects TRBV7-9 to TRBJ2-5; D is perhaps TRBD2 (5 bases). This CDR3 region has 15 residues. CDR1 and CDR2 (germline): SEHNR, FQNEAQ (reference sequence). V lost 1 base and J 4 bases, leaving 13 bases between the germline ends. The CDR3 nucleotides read TGTGCCAGCAGCTTAGACCGACTACTGGGAGAGACCCAGTACTTC. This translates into CASSLDRLLGETQYF.

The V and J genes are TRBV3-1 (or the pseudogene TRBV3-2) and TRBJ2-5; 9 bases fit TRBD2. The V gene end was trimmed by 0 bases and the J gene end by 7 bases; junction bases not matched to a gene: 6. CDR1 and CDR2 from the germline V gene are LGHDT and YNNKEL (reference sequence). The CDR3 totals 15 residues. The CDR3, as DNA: TGTGCCAGCAGCCAAGATGGGCTAGCGGGGAGGACCCAGTACTTC. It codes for CASSQDGLAGRTQYF.

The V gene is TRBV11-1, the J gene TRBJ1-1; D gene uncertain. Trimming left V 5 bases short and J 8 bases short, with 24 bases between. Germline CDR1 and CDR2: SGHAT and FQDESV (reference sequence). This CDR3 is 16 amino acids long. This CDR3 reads CASSIRTASLAGEAFF. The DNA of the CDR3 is TGTGCCAGCAGCATTAGGACGGCCTCACTCGCCGGGGAAGCTTTCTTT.

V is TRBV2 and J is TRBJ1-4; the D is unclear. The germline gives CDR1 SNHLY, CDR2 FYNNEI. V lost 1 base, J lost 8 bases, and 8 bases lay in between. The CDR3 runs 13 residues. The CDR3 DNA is TGTGCCAGCAGTGAAGGCCCGGGAGAAAAACTGTTTTTT. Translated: CASSEGPGEKLFF.

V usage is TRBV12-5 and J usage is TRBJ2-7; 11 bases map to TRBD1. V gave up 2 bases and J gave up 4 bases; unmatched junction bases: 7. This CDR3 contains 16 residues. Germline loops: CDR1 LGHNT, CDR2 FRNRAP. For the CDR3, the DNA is TGTGCTAGTGGTTTGCCCCGAGGACAGGGGGCTTACGAGCAGTACTTC. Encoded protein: CASGLPRGQGAYEQYF.

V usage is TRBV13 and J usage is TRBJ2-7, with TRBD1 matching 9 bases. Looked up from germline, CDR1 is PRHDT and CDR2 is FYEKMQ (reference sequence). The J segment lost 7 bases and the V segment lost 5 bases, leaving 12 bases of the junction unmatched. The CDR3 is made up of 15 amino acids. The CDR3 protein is CASSDVQGASEEQYF. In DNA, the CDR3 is TGTGCCAGCAGCGATGTACAGGGGGCTTCGGAAGAGCAGTACTTC. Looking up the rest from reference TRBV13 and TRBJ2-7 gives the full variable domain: AAGVIQSPRHLIKEKRETATLKCYPIPRHDTVYWYQQGPGQDPQFLISFYEKMQSDKGSIPDRFSAQQFSDYHSELNMSSLELGDSALYFCASSDVQGASEEQYFGPGTRLTVT.

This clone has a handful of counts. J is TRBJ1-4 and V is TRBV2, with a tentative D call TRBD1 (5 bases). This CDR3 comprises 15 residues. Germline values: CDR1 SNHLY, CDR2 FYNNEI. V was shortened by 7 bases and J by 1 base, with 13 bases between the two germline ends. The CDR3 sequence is CASKYRMVTNEKLFF. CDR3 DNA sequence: TGTGCCAGCAAATACAGGATGGTAACTAATGAAAAACTGTTTTTT.

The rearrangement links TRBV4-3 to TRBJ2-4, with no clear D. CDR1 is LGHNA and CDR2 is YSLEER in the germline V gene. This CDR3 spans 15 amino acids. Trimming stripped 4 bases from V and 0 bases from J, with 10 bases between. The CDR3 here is CASSPTPLAKNIQYF. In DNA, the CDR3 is TGCGCCAGCAGCCCCACTCCACTAGCCAAAAACATTCAGTACTTC.

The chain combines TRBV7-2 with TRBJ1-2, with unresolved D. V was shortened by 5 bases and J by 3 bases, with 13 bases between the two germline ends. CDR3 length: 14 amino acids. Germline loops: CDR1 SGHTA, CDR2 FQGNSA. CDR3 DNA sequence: TGTGCCAGCAGCCCGCGGGGATGGGACTATGGCTACACCTTC. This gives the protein CASSPRGWDYGYTF.

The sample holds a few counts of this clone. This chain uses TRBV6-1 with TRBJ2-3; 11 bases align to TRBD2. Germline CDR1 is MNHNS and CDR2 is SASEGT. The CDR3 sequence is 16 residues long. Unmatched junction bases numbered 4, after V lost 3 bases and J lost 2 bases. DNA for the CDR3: TGTGCCAGCAGTGAGCTAGCGGGGGGTGACACAGATACGCAGTATTTT. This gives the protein CASSELAGGDTDTQYF.

The CDR3: CASSVASRDTHSGANVLTF. CDR3 DNA sequence: TGTGCCAGCAGCGTAGCTAGCCGGGACACACACTCTGGGGCCAACGTCCTGACTTTC. The gene calls are TRBV9 and TRBJ2-6; D perhaps matches TRBD1 (6 bases). Germline CDR1 is SGDLS and CDR2 is YYNGEE. Trimming stripped 0 bases from V and 0 bases from J, with 16 bases between. CDR3 size: 19 residues.

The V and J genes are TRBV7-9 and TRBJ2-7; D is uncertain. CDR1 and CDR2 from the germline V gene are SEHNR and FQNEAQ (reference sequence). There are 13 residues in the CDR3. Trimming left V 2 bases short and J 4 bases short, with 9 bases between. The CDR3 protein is CASSLTPGYEQYF. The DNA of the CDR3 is TGTGCCAGCAGCTTAACCCCCGGATACGAGCAGTACTTC.

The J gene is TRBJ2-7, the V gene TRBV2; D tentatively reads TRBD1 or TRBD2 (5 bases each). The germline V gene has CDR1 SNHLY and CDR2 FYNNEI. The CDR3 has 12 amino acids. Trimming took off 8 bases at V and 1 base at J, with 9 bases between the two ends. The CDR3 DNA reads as TGTGCCAGCGGGGACCAATCCTACGAGCAGTACTTC. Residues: CASGDQSYEQYF.

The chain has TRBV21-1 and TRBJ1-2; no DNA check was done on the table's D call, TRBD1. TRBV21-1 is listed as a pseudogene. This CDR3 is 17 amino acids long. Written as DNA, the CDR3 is TGTGCCAGCAGCCAAGCGATCAGTCAGGGGGCCGACTATGGCTACACCTTC. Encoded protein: CASSQAISQGADYGYTF.

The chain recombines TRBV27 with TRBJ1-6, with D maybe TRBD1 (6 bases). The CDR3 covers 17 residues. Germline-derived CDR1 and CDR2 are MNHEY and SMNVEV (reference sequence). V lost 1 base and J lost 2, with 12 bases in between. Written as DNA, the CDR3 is TGTGCCAGCAGTTTATATCAGGGGCGAACCTATAATTCACCCCTCCACTTT. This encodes CASSLYQGRTYNSPLHF.

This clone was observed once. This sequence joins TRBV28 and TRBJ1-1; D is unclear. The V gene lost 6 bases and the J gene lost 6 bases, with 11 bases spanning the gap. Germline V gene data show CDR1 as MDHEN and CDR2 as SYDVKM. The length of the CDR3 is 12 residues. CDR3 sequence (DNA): TGTGCCAGCAGACCCCGACCTGCTGAAGCTTTCTTT. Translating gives CASRPRPAEAFF. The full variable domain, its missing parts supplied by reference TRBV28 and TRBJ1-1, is DVKVTQSSRYLVKRTGEKVFLECVQDMDHENMFWYRQDPGLGLRLIYFSYDVKMKEKGDIPEGYSVSREKKERFSLILESASTNQTSMYLCASRPRPAEAFFGQGTRLTVV.

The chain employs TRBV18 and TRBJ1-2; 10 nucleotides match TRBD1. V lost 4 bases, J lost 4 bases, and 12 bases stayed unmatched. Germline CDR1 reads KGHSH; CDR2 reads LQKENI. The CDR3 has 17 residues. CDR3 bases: TGTGCCAGCTCACTCGACAGGGGGCGAAGTTGGATCTATGGCTACACCTTC. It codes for CASSLDRGRSWIYGYTF.

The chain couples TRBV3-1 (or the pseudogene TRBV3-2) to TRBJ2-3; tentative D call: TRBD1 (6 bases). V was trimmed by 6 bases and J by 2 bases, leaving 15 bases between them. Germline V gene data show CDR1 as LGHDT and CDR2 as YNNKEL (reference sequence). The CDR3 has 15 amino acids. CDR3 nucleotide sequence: TGTGCCAGCAGTAAGGGGGTGCTATACACAGATACGCAGTATTTT. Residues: CASSKGVLYTDTQYF.

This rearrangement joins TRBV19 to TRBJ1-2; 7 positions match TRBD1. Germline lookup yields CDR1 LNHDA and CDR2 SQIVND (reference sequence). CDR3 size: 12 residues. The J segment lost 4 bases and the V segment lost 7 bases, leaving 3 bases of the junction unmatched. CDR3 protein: CASTYRGYGYTF. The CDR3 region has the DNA TGTGCCAGTACTTACAGGGGCTATGGCTACACCTTC. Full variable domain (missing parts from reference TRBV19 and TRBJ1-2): DGGITQSPKYLFRKEGQNVTLSCEQNLNHDAMYWYRQDPGQGLRLIYYSQIVNDFQKGDIAEGYSVSREKKESFPLTVTSAQKNPTAFYLCASTYRGYGYTFGSGTRLTVV.